Described below is a single T cell receptor (beta chain) sequence and its context. This record belongs to a study of cytotoxic CD8 clonotypes in ibrutinib-treated CLL. Germline trimming cut 5 bases from V and 6 bases from J; bases unmatched to any gene: 4. Germline CDR1 LNHDA, CDR2 SQIVND (reference sequence). The CDR3 totals 13 residues. Data came from immunoSEQ multiplex PCR; TCRdb stores just in-frame clones and leaves some out. The profile shows more than 85,000 clones, approximately 78% of them singletons. The chain combines TRBV19 with TRBJ2-3; 8 nucleotides agree with TRBD1. This specimen was PBMCs, taken after 12 months of ibrutinib treatment. The receptor comes from a human donor with chronic lymphocytic leukemia. The CDR3, as DNA: TGTGCCAGTAGTGATCAGGGGGCGGATACGCAGTATTTT. This gives the protein CASSDQGADTQYF.